The clone carrying this TCR beta chain has at least ten counts. Antigen: not known. This entry belongs to a study of T cells in Graves' hyperthyroidism and ophthalmopathy. Study details: It was at initial diagnosis, before any treatment, that peripheral blood was collected.

Study outcomes and limitations: Also found in blood were most expanded thyroid clonotypes above 0.001.

Between the trimmed V and J ends, which lost 10 bases and 5 bases, there was a span of 8 bases. The CDR3 runs 10 residues. Germline CDR1 and CDR2: SNHLY and FYNNEI. Researchers took RNA transcripts and amplified the TCR beta CDR3 regions from them. TCR CDR3 underwent first-round RT-PCR with the HTBI primer set. In TCRdb, the multiplex PCR reads were re-called with MiXCR into one record per CDR3 protein. The data show 400,000 to 600,000 distinct CDR3 sequences, 15% to 20% seen once. The sample comprised blood. The rearrangement joins TRBV2 to TRBJ2-5; D is unresolved. The origin of this receptor is a woman in her thirties with Graves' ophthalmopathy. Here the CDR3 DNA reads TGTGCCACCTTACATGAGACCCAGTACTTC. It codes for CATLHETQYF.